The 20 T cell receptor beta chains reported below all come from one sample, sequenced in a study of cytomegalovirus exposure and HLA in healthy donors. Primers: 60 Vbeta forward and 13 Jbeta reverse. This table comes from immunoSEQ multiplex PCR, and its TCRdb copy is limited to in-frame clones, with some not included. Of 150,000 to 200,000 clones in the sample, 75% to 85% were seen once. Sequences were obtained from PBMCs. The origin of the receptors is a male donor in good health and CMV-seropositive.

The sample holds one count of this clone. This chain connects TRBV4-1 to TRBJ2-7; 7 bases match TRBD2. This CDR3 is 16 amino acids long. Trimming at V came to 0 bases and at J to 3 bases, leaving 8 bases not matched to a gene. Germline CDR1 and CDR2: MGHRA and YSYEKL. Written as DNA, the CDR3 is TGCGCCAGCAGCCAAGATCGGGCGGGGGTAATCTACGAGCAGTACTTC. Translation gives CASSQDRAGVIYEQYF.

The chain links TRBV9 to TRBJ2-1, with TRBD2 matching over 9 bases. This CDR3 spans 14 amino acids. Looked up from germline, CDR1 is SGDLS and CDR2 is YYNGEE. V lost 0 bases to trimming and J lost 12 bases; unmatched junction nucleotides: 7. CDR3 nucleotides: TGTGCCAGCAGCGTAGGCGGCGGGGGGGTCTCGCAGTTCTTC. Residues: CASSVGGGGVSQFF.

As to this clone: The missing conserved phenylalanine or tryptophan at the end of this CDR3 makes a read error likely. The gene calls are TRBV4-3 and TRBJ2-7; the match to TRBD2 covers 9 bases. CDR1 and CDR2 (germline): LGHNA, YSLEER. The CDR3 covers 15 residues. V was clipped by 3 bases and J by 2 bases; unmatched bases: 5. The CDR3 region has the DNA TGCGCCAGCAGCCAGGGGGGACTAGCACCCTACGAGCAGTACCTC. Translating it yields CASSQGGLAPYEQYL.

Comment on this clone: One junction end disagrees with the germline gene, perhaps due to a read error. The CDR3 is CANSFYSGTGHYEQYF. As DNA, the CDR3 is TGTGCCAACAGTTTCTACTCCGGGACAGGGCACTACGAGCAGTACTTC. The chain couples TRBV27 to TRBJ2-7; 9 bases align to TRBD1. This CDR3 comprises 16 residues. Germline values: CDR1 MNHEY, CDR2 SMNVEV (reference sequence).

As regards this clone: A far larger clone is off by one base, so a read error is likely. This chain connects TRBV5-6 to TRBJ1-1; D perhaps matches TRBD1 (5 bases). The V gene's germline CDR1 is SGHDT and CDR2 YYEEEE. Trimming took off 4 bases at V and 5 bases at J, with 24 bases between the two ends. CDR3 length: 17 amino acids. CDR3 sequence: CASSPTVFKGWRTEAFF. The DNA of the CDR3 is TGTGCCAGCAGCCCAACGGTTTTTAAGGGGTGGAGAACTGAAGCTTTCTTT.

CDR3 sequence reads: CASSFRDRINEQFF. DNA of the CDR3: TGTGCCAGCAGCTTCCGGGACAGAATAAATGAGCAGTTCTTC. The chain carries TRBV9 and TRBJ2-1, with 7 bases matching TRBD1. V lost 4 bases, J lost 7 bases, and 8 bases stayed unmatched. CDR1 and CDR2 (germline): SGDLS, YYNGEE. The CDR3 is made up of 14 amino acids.

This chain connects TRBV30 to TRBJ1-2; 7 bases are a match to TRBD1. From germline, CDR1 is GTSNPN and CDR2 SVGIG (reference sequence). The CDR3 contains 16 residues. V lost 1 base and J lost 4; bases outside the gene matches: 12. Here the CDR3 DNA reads TGTGCCTGGAGTGAAGGCCCCCACAGGGGCGGCTATGGCTACACCTTC. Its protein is CAWSEGPHRGGYGYTF.

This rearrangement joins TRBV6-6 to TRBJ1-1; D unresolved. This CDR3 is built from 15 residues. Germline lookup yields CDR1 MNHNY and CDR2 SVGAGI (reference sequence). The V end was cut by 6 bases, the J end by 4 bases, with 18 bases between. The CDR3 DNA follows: TGTGCCAGCAGCCCCTCGACTGGGTCGGGCACTGAAGCTTTCTTT. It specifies CASSPSTGSGTEAFF.

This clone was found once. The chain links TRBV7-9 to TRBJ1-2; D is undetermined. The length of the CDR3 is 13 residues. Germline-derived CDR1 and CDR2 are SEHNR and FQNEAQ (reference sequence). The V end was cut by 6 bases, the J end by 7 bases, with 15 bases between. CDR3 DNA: TGTGCCAGCAGATCGGGAGGAGGGTCTGGCTACACCTTC. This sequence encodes CASRSGGGSGYTF.

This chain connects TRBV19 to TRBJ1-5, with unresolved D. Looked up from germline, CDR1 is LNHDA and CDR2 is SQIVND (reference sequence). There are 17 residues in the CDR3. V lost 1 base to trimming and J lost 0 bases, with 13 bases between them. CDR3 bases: TGTGCCAGTAGTATAGTTGGCAGTTCTTATAGCAATCAGCCCCAGCATTTT. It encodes CASSIVGSSYSNQPQHF.

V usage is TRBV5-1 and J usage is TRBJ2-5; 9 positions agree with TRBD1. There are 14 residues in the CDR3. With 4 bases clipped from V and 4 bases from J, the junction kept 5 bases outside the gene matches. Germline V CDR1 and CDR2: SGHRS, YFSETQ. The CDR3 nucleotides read TGCGCCAGCAGCCCCGGGGGACAGGGAGAGACCCAGTACTTC. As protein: CASSPGGQGETQYF.

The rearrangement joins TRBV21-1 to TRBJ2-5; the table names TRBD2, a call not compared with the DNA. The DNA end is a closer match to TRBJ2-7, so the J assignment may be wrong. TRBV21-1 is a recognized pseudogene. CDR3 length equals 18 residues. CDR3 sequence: CASSKRTSGGPLCYEQYF. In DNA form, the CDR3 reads TGTGCCAGCAGCAAAAGGACTAGCGGGGGGCCGTTATGCTACGAGCAGTACTTC.

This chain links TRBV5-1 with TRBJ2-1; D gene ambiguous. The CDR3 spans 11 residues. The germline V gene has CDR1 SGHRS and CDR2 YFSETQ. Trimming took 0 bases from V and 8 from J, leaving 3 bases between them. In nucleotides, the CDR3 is TGCGCCAGCAGCTTGGCCTATGAGCAGTTCTTC. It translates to CASSLAYEQFF.

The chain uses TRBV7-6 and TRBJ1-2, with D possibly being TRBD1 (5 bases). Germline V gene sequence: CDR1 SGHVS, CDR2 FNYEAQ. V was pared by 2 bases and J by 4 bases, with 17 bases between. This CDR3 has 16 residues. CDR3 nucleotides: TGTGCCAGCAGCTTAAATGAGGAGGGGATCGTCTATGGCTACACCTTC. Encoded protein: CASSLNEEGIVYGYTF.

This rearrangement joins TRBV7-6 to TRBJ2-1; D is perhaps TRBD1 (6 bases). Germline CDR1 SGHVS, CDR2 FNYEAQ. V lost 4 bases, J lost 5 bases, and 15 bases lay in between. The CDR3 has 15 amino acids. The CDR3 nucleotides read TGTGCCAGCAGCTCCTGGGACAATAGGAACAATGAGCAGTTCTTC. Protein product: CASSSWDNRNNEQFF.

Here the CDR3 DNA reads TGTGCCAGCAGCCCATCGGGGGGATCAGATCAGCCCCAGCATTTT. As protein: CASSPSGGSDQPQHF. V usage is TRBV9 and J usage is TRBJ1-5; maybe TRBD1 (5 bases). Germline values: CDR1 SGDLS, CDR2 YYNGEE. The CDR3 contains 15 residues. Trimming shortened V by 4 bases and J by 5 bases, and 16 bases separated the two germline ends.

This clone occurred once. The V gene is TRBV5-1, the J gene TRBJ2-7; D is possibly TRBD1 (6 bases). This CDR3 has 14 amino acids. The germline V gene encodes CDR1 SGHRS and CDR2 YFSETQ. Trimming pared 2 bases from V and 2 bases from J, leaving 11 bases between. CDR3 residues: CASSFGTNTYEQYF. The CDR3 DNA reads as TGCGCCAGCAGCTTCGGGACAAATACCTACGAGCAGTACTTC.

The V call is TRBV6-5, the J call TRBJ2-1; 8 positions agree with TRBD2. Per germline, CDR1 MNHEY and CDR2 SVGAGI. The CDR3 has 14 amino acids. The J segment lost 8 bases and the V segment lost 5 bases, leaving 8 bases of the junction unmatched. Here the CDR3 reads CASSPGGAWDEQFF. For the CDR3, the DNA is TGTGCCAGCAGTCCGGGGGGGGCCTGGGATGAGCAGTTCTTC.

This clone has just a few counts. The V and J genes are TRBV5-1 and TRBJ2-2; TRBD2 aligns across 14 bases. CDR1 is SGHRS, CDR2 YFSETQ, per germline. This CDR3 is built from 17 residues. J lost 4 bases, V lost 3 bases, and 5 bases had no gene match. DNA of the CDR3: TGCGCCAGCAGCTCCGGACTAGCGGGGGGCCTCACCGGGGAGCTGTTTTTT. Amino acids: CASSSGLAGGLTGELFF. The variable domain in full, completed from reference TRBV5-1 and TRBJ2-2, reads KAGVTQTPRYLIKTRGQQVTLSCSPISGHRSVSWYQQTPGQGLQFLFEYFSETQRNKGNFPGRFSGRQFSNSRSEMNVSTLELGDSALYLCASSSGLAGGLTGELFFGEGSRLTVL.

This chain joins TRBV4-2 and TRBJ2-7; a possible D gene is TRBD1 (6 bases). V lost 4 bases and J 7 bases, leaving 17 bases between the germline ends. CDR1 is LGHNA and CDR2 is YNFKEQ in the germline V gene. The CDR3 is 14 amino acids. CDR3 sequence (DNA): TGTGCCAGCAGCCTCAGAGGGGGATCAAGGGAGCAGTACTTC. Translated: CASSLRGGSREQYF.